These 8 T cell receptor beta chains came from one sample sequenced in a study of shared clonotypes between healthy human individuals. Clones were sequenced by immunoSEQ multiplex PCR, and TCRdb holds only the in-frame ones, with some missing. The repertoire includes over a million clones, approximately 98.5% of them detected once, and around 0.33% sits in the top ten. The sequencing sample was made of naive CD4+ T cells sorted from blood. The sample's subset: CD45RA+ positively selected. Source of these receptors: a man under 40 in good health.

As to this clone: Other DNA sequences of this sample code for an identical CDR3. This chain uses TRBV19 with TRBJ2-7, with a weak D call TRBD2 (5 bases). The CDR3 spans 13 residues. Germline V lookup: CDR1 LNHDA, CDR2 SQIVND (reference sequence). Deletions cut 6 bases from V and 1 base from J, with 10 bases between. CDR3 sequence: CASSVTRSYEQYF. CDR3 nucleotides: TGTGCCAGTAGCGTTACTAGATCCTACGAGCAGTACTTC.

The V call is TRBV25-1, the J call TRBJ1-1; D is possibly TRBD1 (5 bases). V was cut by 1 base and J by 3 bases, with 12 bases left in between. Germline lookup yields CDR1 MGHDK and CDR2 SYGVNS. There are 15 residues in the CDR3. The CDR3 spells CASSESRTGDTEAFF. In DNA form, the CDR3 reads TGTGCCAGCAGTGAATCCAGGACGGGGGACACTGAAGCTTTCTTT.

This CDR3 reads CASSALPGQGAYEQYF. The CDR3 bases are TGTGCCAGCAGCGCGCTGCCGGGACAGGGGGCCTACGAGCAGTACTTC. The chain is built from TRBV9 and TRBJ2-7, with 11 bases identical to TRBD1. V was clipped by 3 bases and J by 2 bases; unmatched bases: 7. Germline-derived CDR1 and CDR2 are SGDLS and YYNGEE. CDR3 length: 16 residues. The complete variable domain, with remaining parts taken from reference TRBV9 and TRBJ2-7, reads DSGVTQTPKHLITATGQRVTLRCSPRSGDLSVYWYQQSLDQGLQFLIQYYNGEERAKGNILERFSAQQFPDLHSELNLSSLELGDSALYFCASSALPGQGAYEQYFGPGTRLTVT.

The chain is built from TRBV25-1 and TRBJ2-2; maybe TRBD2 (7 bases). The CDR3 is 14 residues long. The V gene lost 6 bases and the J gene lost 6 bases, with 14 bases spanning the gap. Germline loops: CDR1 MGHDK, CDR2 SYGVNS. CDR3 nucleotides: TGTGCCAGCAGCGGGGGGCGGGTTGCCGGGGAGCTGTTTTTT. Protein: CASSGGRVAGELFF.

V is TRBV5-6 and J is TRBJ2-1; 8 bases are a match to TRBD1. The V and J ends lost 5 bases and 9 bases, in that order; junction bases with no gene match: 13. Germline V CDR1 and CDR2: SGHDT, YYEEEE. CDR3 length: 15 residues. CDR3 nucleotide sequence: TGTGCCAGCAGTTGGGAGTTACAGGGGGTCGGTGAGCAGTTCTTC. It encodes CASSWELQGVGEQFF.

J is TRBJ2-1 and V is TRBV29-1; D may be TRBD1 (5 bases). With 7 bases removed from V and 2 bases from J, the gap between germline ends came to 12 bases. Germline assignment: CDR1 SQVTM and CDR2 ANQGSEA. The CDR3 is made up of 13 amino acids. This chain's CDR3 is CSAGKGPYNEQFF. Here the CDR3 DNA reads TGCAGCGCAGGGAAGGGTCCCTACAATGAGCAGTTCTTC.

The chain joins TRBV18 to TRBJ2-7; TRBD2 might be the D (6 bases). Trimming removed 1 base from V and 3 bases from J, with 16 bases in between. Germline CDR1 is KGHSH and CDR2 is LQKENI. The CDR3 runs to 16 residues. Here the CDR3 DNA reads TGTGCCAGCTCACCACTTCGCCGGGAGTCTCGCTACGAGCAGTACTTC. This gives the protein CASSPLRRESRYEQYF.

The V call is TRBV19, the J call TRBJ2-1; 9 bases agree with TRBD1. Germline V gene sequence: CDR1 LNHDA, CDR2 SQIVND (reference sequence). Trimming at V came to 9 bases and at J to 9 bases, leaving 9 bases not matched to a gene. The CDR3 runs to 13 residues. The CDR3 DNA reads TGTGCCAGCCAAGACAGGGGGGGCGTTGAGCAGTTCTTC. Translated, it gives CASQDRGGVEQFF.